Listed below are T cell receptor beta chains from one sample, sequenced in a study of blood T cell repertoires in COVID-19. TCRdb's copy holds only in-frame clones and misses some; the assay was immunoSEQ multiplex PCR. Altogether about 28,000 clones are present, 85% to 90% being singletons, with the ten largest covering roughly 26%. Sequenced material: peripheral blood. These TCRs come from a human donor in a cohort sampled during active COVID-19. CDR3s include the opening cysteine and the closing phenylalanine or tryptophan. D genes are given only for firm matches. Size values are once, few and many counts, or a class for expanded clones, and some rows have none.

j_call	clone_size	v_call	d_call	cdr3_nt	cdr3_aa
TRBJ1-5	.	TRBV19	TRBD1	TGTGCCAGTAGTAGGGGACAGGGGTTCAATCAGCCCCAGCATTTT	CASSRGQGFNQPQHF
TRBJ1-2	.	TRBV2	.	TGTCCCACCCGGGACACCCTAAATCCTAACTATGGCTACACCTTC	CPTRDTLNPNYGYTF
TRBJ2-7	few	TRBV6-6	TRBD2	TGTGCCAGCAGTTCCTCGGGACTAGCGGGCGAGCAGTACTTC	CASSSSGLAGEQYF
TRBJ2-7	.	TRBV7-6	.	TGTGCCAGCAGCTTAGCCTCGGACAGATATTACGAGCAGTACTTC	CASSLASDRYYEQYF
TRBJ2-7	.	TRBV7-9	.	TGTGCCAGCAGTCCAGGGGGGTTCTCCTACGAGCAGTACTTC	CASSPGGFSYEQYF
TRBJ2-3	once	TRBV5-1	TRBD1	TGCGCCAGCAGCTCCGGGACAGGGGCCTCCACAGATACGCAGTATTTT	CASSSGTGASTDTQYF
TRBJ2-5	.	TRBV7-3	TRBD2	TGTGCCAGCAGCTCTAGCGGGGGGGAAGAGACCCAGTACTTC	CASSSSGGEETQYF
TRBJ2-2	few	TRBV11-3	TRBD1	TGTGCCAGCAGCTCCTCCCCACAGGGGCCCCCTCGGGATTTT	CASSSSPQGPPRDF
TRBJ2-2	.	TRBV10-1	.	TGCGCCAGCTTTCTCCGGACAGCGGCGAACACCGGGGAGCTGTTTTTT	CASFLRTAANTGELFF
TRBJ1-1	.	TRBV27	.	TGTGCCAGCAGTTTATACCCCCCTACAGGTATGAACACTGAAGCTTTCTTT	CASSLYPPTGMNTEAFF
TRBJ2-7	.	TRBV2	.	TGTGCCAGCAGTGAACGGGGCAGGGGCCCCTACGAGCAGTACTTC	CASSERGRGPYEQYF
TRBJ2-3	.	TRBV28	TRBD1	TGTGCCAGCAGTTTACGGCGAGGGACAGGGGGAATAGATACGCAGTATTTT	CASSLRRGTGGIDTQYF
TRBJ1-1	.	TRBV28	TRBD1	TGTGCCAGCAAACTAACCCCGGGACAGCCAGAAGCTTTCTTT	CASKLTPGQPEAFF
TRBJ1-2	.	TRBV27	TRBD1	TGTGCCAGCAGGGGAACAGGGGTCGGAGGCTACACCTTC	CASRGTGVGGYTF
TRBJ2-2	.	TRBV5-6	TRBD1	TGTGCCAGCAGCTTGACAGGGGGCGCTAAGTTCTCCACCGGGGAGCTGTTTTTT	CASSLTGGAKFSTGELFF
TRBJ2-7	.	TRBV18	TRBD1	TGTGCCAGCTCACCCGGGACAGGCGAGCAGTACTTC	CASSPGTGEQYF
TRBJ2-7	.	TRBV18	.	TGTGCCAGCTCACCGAGTCATGGTCTCGAGCAGTACTTC	CASSPSHGLEQYF
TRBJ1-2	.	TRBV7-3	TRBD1	TGTGCCAGCAGCCCAACGGGCAACCGCGGGACAGGGGGCGGCTACACCTTC	CASSPTGNRGTGGGYTF
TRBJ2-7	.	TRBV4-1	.	TGCGCCAGCAGCCAAGGGATACAGGGGGGGTATGAGCAGTACTTC	CASSQGIQGGYEQYF
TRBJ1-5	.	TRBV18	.	TGTGCCAGCTCACCACCGGCCTTGCCTAATCAGCCCCAGCATTTT	CASSPPALPNQPQHF
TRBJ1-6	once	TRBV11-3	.	TGTGCCAGCGCAAGAGCCTATCTCCCCCATTCACCCCTCCACTTT	CASARAYLPHSPLHF
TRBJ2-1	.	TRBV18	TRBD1	TGTGCCAGCTCACTTAATGGACAGGGTACTAGATATGAGCAGTTCTTC	CASSLNGQGTRYEQFF
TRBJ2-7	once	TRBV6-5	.	TGTGCCAGCGCGCAGGGGACTACCTACGAGCAGTACTTC	CASAQGTTYEQYF
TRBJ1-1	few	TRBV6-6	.	TGTGCCAGCAGTTACGGTCAGGGGAATACTGAAGCTTTCTTT	CASSYGQGNTEAFF
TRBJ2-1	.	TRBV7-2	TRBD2	TGTGCCAGCAGCCCACGGACTAGCGGGGTGAGTGAGCAGTTCTTC	CASSPRTSGVSEQFF
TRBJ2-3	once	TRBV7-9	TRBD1	TGTGCCAGCAGCCTAGGGACAGCTAGCACAGATACGCAGTATTTT	CASSLGTASTDTQYF
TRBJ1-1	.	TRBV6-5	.	TGTGCCAGCAGTTACACCGCCAGCGGGGGCACTGAAGCTTTCTTT	CASSYTASGGTEAFF
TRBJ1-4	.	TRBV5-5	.	TGTGCCAGCAGCCTTTACCGCCCCACGGACTCTGAAAAACTGTTTTTT	CASSLYRPTDSEKLFF
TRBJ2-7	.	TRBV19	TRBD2	TGTGCCAGTAGTATGCTAGCGGGGGGTTTTTCCTACGAGCAGTACTTC	CASSMLAGGFSYEQYF
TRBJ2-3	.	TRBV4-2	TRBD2	TGTGCCAGCAGCCTCCCCGAGATAGCGGGGCCCACAGATACGCAGTATTTT	CASSLPEIAGPTDTQYF
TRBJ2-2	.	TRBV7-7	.	TGTGCCAGCAGCTTAAATACTAGGAACACCGGGGAGCTGTTTTTT	CASSLNTRNTGELFF
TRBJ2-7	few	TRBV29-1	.	TGCAGCGTATTAACAGGGTTTTACGAGCAGTACTTC	CSVLTGFYEQYF
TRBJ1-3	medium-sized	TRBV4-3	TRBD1	TGCGCCAGCAGCCAAGATCCCGGGACAGGGAGTAGCACCATATATTTT	CASSQDPGTGSSTIYF
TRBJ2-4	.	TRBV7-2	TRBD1	TGTGCCAGCAGCTTGGGGTCCGGGACAGGGGTGAACATTCAGTACTTC	CASSLGSGTGVNIQYF
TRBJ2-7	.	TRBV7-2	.	TGTGCCAGCAGCTTACGGGGGGCGGGTAGCTCCTACGAGCAGTACTTC	CASSLRGAGSSYEQYF
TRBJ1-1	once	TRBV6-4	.	TGTGCCAGCGGTGGACACGGAAAGAACACTGAAGCTTTCTTT	CASGGHGKNTEAFF
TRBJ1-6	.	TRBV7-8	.	TGTGCCAGCAGCTTTGGGTTGGAGTCACCCCTCCACTTT	CASSFGLESPLHF
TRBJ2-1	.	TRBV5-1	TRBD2	TGCGCCAGCAGCTTGGGACAGCGGCGGGCTAGCGGGGAGTACAATGAGCAGTTCTTC	CASSLGQRRASGEYNEQFF
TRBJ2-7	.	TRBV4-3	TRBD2	TGCGCCAGCAGCCAAGATAGCGGGGGGGCGTACGAGCAGTACTTC	CASSQDSGGAYEQYF
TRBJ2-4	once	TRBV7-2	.	TGTGCCAGCAGCTTAGGCAGCGGACAGGGAGGGGCCAAAAACATTCAGTACTTC	CASSLGSGQGGAKNIQYF
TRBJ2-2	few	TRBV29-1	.	TGCAGCGTGGCCGCGGACACCGGGGAGCTGTTTTTT	CSVAADTGELFF
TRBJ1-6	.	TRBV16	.	TGTGCCAGCACCCTCTCAGGGTATAATTCACCCCTCCACTTT	CASTLSGYNSPLHF
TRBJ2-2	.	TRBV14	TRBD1	TGTGCCAGCAGCCCAGGCATCGGACAGGGGAACACCGGGGAGCTGTTTTTT	CASSPGIGQGNTGELFF
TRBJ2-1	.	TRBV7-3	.	TGTGCCACTGCAAAATTTGGAGAGCTAACCTACAATGAGCAGTTCTTC	CATAKFGELTYNEQFF
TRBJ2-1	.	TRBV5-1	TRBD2	TGCGCCAGCAGCTTGGTCTTAGCGGGGGGGCGGAGCTCCTACAATGAGCAGTTCTTC	CASSLVLAGGRSSYNEQFF
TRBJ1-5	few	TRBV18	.	TGTGCCAGCTCACTTTCTTTGGGTGGGGCTAGCAATCAGCCCCAGCATTTT	CASSLSLGGASNQPQHF
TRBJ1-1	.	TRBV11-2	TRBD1	TGTGCCAGCAGCTTAAGGACAGGGGACGGGACTGAAGCTTTCTTT	CASSLRTGDGTEAFF
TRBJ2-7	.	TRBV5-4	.	TGTGCCAGCAGCCCGCCGGGACTGCCTGCGGGGGAGCAGTACTTC	CASSPPGLPAGEQYF
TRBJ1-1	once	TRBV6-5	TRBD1	TGTGCCAGCAGTTCGGACAGGGGTCTGGGCACTGAAGCTTTCTTT	CASSSDRGLGTEAFF
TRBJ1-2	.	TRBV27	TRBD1	TGTGCCAGCAGTTTGACCGGGACAGGACCCACTAACTATGGCTACACCTTC	CASSLTGTGPTNYGYTF
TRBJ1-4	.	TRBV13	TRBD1	TGTGCCAGCAGCCATAGAGGGGACAGGAGGGATGAAAAACTGTTTTTT	CASSHRGDRRDEKLFF
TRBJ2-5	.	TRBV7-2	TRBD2	TGTGCCAGCAGCGTCCCATCGGGGGGGCCTCGAGAGACCCAGTACTTC	CASSVPSGGPRETQYF
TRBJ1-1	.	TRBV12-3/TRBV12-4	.	TGTGCCAGCAGTGCAGGGTGGGCCACTGAAGCTTTCTTT	CASSAGWATEAFF
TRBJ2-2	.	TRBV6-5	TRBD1	TGTGCCAGCACTTCAGGGGGCACCGGGGAGCTGTTTTTT	CASTSGGTGELFF
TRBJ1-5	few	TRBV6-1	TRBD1	TGTGCCAGCAGTGAGGGGACAGGGGGGGTTTATAGCAATCAGCCCCAGCATTTT	CASSEGTGGVYSNQPQHF
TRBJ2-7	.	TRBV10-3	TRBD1	TGTGCCATCAGTGAGTCAGACAGGGGGGGGAACGAGCAGTACTTC	CAISESDRGGNEQYF
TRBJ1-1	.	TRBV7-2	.	TGTGCCAGCAGCTTCCACTCTGAAGCTTTCTTT	CASSFHSEAFF